This TCR beta chain derives from a study of T cell responses to AZD1222 COVID-19 vaccine (dated by TCRdb to 2020 to 2023). Study-wide context: AZD1222 recipients whose second dose came at about 4 weeks and those whose second dose came at about 12 weeks were combined into one group, since spike-specific TCR depth and breadth did not differ between the two schedules. TCR sequencing was performed for 233 trial participants, of whom around 200 were given two doses of AZD1222 and some 25 were given two doses of MenACWY control vaccine. Trial participants were enrolled by age into subgroups of 18-55, 56-69 and 70-plus years, and approximately 150, 30 and 60 TCR-sequenced participants, respectively, were included in these subgroups.

The research as a whole found: Reportedly, almost half of the unique spike-specific TCRs recognized epitopes lying outside the regions that are mutated in the B.1.351 and B.1.1.7 variants. Participants were mostly white British, with more females than males. The authors suggested clonal diversity may have been underestimated. Conclusions about previously exposed vaccinees are limited because only six or seven AZD1222 recipients were SARS-CoV-2 seropositive at baseline. CD4 TCRs associated with the vaccine covered the entire spike protein, and the dominant responses were in regions 160-218 and 743-854. Because no samples from the day 14 peak response were available, repertoires could be characterized only after the peak T cell response. After two AZD1222 doses, spike-specific TCR breadth and depth were significantly higher than at day 0 and than in MenACWY recipients. In the small 56-69-year group, the increase in depth fell short of significance, most likely because of low power.

The CDR3 measures 14 amino acids from cysteine to phenylalanine. Kept here is only the CDR3 DNA, which spans 42 bases and is read in frame from base 1. V gives up 0 bases and J gives up 5 bases, and the segment between their germline ends measures 10 bases. The germline V gene (reference sequence) sets CDR1 to LNHNV and CDR2 to YYDKDF. The CDR3 regions of human TCRbeta chains were analyzed by immunosequencing. From the authors' description of their analysis: Repertoire TCRs were matched against a reference library of SARS-CoV-2-specific TCRs generated with the MIRA antigen-specificity platform. Breadth was defined as the fraction of unique TCRs that were SARS-CoV-2-associated, and depth was defined as the fraction of total T cells that were SARS-CoV-2-associated. Using the MIRA data, each spike-specific TCR was assigned both to the spike region to which the TCR was reactive and to a CD4 or CD8 class. Log10-transformed breadth and depth values were compared by one-way ANOVA with Sidak's multiple comparisons tests. TCRdb's version of the immuneACCESS table is confined to in-frame rearrangements and falls short of the full clone set. An unresolved V gene accounts for under half of the shortfall where checked; the remainder is of unknown origin. The V and J calls and clone size were taken over from that table, and D and trimming were inferred from the DNA. This sample comprises approximately 100,000 clones, around 91% of them detected only once. The ten largest clones take up approximately 19% of the sample.

As regards this clone: Its antigen specificity is not known. It has no much larger one-base neighbor in the sample; base qualities were not kept. The same CDR3 can be traced to other DNA sequences in this sample.

The sample's time point label is to be understood as: baseline before first vaccination. The vaccinee samples were drawn from two UK trials, COV001 and COV002, one of which was a single-blind randomized controlled phase 2/3 trial testing AZD1222 (ChAdOx1 nCoV-19) in healthy adults. For TCRbeta chain sequencing, PBMC samples from trial participants were taken at day 0 and at day 28 after the second dose. This receptor was identified in an adult in good health. The V and J segments used are TRBV15 and TRBJ1-1; the D segment could be TRBD1, given 6 matching bases. The sample was peripheral blood, taken on day 0 of AZD1222 vaccination. For the CDR3, the sequence is CATSRDRGGTEAFF. The DNA sequence is TGTGCCACCAGCAGAGACAGGGGAGGAACTGAAGCTTTCTTT.